These 16 T cell receptor beta chains originate from one sample sequenced in a study of glioma-infiltrating T cells after dendritic cell vaccination. Described time point: after dendritic cell vaccination, including at tumor progression/relapse. Using immunoSEQ multiplex PCR, the repertoire was profiled, and TCRdb retains in-frame clones only, with some absent. This table has approximately 93,000 clones, around 85% appearing once. The sequencing here drew on blood, taken after dendritic cell vaccination. The receptors derive from a human donor with glioblastoma.

This clone appeared once. J is TRBJ2-3 and V is TRBV5-4; the D gene is possibly TRBD1 (6 bases). The CDR3 totals 15 residues. CDR1 and CDR2 (germline): SGHNT, YYREEE (reference sequence). With 1 base removed from V and 4 bases from J, the gap between germline ends came to 13 bases. CDR3 bases: TGTGCCAGCAGCTTGAGGGCTCAGGGGCCAGATACGCAGTATTTT. This gives the protein CASSLRAQGPDTQYF. Full variable domain (remainder filled in from reference TRBV5-4 and TRBJ2-3): ETGVTQSPTHLIKTRGQQVTLRCSSQSGHNTVSWYQQALGQGPQFIFQYYREEENGRGNFPPRFSGLQFPNYSSELNVNALELDDSALYLCASSLRAQGPDTQYFGPGTRLTVL.

The chain carries TRBV4-1 and TRBJ2-3; the match to TRBD1 covers 10 bases. The CDR3 sequence is 16 residues long. Germline CDR1 reads MGHRA; CDR2 reads YSYEKL. V gave up 1 base and J gave up 4 bases; unmatched junction bases: 5. CDR3 sequence (DNA): TGCGCCAGCAGCCAAGGCGGGACAGGGGTCCCAGATACGCAGTATTTT. Protein sequence: CASSQGGTGVPDTQYF.

The chain has TRBV7-3 and TRBJ2-7; TRBD2 aligns across 12 bases. Germline lookup yields CDR1 SGHTA and CDR2 FQGTGA. The length of the CDR3 is 15 residues. V gave up 5 bases and J gave up 5 bases; unmatched junction bases: 7. DNA of the CDR3: TGTGCCAGCAGCATTCGACTAGCGGGGGTACACGAGCAGTACTTC. Translation: CASSIRLAGVHEQYF.

V gene TRBV27 combines with J gene TRBJ2-3, with 7 bases aligning to TRBD2. The CDR3 contains 14 residues. J lost 3 bases, V lost 8 bases, and 8 bases had no gene match. CDR1 and CDR2 (germline): MNHEY, SMNVEV (reference sequence). The CDR3 nucleotides are TGTGCCAGCTTCGCGGGAGTAGCAACAGATACGCAGTATTTT. As protein: CASFAGVATDTQYF.

About this clone itself: Other DNA sequences within the sample encode an identical CDR3. The V call is TRBV5-1, the J call TRBJ1-5, with TRBD1 matching 7 bases. J lost 4 bases, V lost 4 bases, and 2 bases had no gene match. This CDR3 comprises 13 residues. CDR1 is SGHRS and CDR2 is YFSETQ in the germline V gene. The DNA of the CDR3 is TGCGCCAGCAGCCTACAGGGGAATCAGCCCCAGCATTTT. Its translation is CASSLQGNQPQHF.

This clone occurred a few times. The V gene is TRBV5-1, the J gene TRBJ1-5; 10 nucleotides match TRBD1. The J segment lost 5 bases and the V segment lost 4 bases, leaving 3 bases of the junction unmatched. The germline gives CDR1 SGHRS, CDR2 YFSETQ. The CDR3 totals 14 residues. CDR3 sequence: CASSTGTGDQPQHF. The CDR3 DNA reads as TGCGCCAGCAGCACCGGGACAGGGGATCAGCCCCAGCATTTT. Full variable domain (outside the CDR3, taken from reference TRBV5-1 and TRBJ1-5): KAGVTQTPRYLIKTRGQQVTLSCSPISGHRSVSWYQQTPGQGLQFLFEYFSETQRNKGNFPGRFSGRQFSNSRSEMNVSTLELGDSALYLCASSTGTGDQPQHFGDGTRLSIL.

V gene TRBV25-1 combines with J gene TRBJ2-7, with D maybe TRBD2 (5 bases). Trimming removed 4 bases from V and 3 bases from J, with 22 bases in between. The CDR3 extends over 17 amino acids. CDR1 is MGHDK and CDR2 is SYGVNS in the germline V gene. The CDR3 sequence: CASSGGMSRAPYYEQYF. CDR3 nucleotide sequence: TGTGCCAGCAGTGGTGGCATGTCGAGGGCCCCCTACTACGAGCAGTACTTC.

This rearrangement joins TRBV4-1 to TRBJ1-3, with no clear D. Germline-derived CDR1 and CDR2 are MGHRA and YSYEKL. This CDR3 is built from 13 residues. Trimming took 0 bases from V and 4 from J, leaving 4 bases between them. This CDR3 is CASSQDRGNTIYF. The CDR3 bases are TGCGCCAGCAGCCAAGATCGGGGAAACACCATATATTTT.

In its sample, this clone was seen a few times. This chain joins TRBV2 and TRBJ2-1; D unresolved. The V gene lost 8 bases and the J gene lost 0 bases, with 5 bases spanning the gap. The CDR3 has 12 residues. Germline CDR1 SNHLY, CDR2 FYNNEI. The CDR3 DNA reads TGTGCCAGCGGTAGCTCCTACAATGAGCAGTTCTTC. This encodes CASGSSYNEQFF. The full variable domain, completed using reference TRBV2 and TRBJ2-1, is EPEVTQTPSHQVTQMGQEVILRCVPISNHLYFYWYRQILGQKVEFLVSFYNNEISEKSEIFDDQFSVERPDGSNFTLKIRSTKLEDSAMYFCASGSSYNEQFFGPGTRLTVL.

This chain connects TRBV5-1 to TRBJ1-4, with a tentative D call TRBD1 (5 bases). Trimming left V 4 bases short and J 2 bases short, with 6 bases between. CDR3 size: 13 residues. Germline V gene data show CDR1 as SGHRS and CDR2 as YFSETQ. The CDR3 nucleotides are TGCGCCAGCAGCGGGGGGACTAATGAAAAACTGTTTTTT. This codes for CASSGGTNEKLFF.

V and J are TRBV5-6 and TRBJ2-7; 12 positions agree with TRBD1. Per germline, CDR1 SGHDT and CDR2 YYEEEE. The CDR3 has 14 residues. Trimming at V came to 3 bases and at J to 4 bases, leaving 2 bases not matched to a gene. CDR3 protein: CASSWDRGQYEQYF. The CDR3 coding sequence is TGTGCCAGCAGCTGGGACAGGGGGCAATACGAGCAGTACTTC.

This clone was picked up one time. The chain combines TRBV5-6 with TRBJ1-2, with TRBD1 matching 11 bases. This CDR3 comprises 16 residues. Germline values: CDR1 SGHDT, CDR2 YYEEEE. The V and J ends lost 3 bases and 4 bases, in that order; junction bases with no gene match: 8. As DNA, the CDR3 is TGTGCCAGCAGCTCGGAGGGGACAGGGGGTGTCTATGGCTACACCTTC. It is translated as CASSSEGTGGVYGYTF.

The chain uses TRBV7-2 and TRBJ1-5; perhaps TRBD1 as D (6 bases). Germline-derived CDR1 and CDR2 are SGHTA and FQGNSA. Trimming left V 5 bases short and J 7 bases short, with 9 bases between. The CDR3 contains 12 residues. The chain's CDR3 is CASSQTGQPQHF. The CDR3 DNA reads as TGTGCCAGCAGCCAGACAGGACAGCCCCAGCATTTT. Together with reference TRBV7-2 and TRBJ1-5, the CDR3 gives the full variable domain: GAGVSQSPSNKVTEKGKDVELRCDPISGHTALYWYRQSLGQGLEFLIYFQGNSAPDKSGLPSDRFSAERTGGSVSTLTIQRTQQEDSAVYLCASSQTGQPQHFGDGTRLSIL.

The chain carries TRBV29-1 and TRBJ2-3, with no clear D. The CDR3 length is 14 residues. Per the germline V gene, CDR1 is SQVTM and CDR2 is ANQGSEA. Trimming left V 6 bases short and J 1 base short, with 14 bases between. DNA of the CDR3: TGCAGCGTCGACCGGCCGCAGGGCACAGATACGCAGTATTTT. It is translated as CSVDRPQGTDTQYF.

This rearrangement joins TRBV5-1 to TRBJ2-5, with 9 bases identical to TRBD1. V gave up 2 bases and J gave up 4 bases; unmatched junction bases: 9. The CDR3 spans 16 residues. Germline V gene lookup returns CDR1 SGHRS and CDR2 YFSETQ. This CDR3 is CASSFRDRGRVETQYF. The CDR3 bases are TGCGCCAGCAGCTTCCGAGACAGGGGGAGGGTAGAGACCCAGTACTTC.

V usage is TRBV9 and J usage is TRBJ2-7; D gene uncertain. The CDR3 contains 14 residues. Between the trimmed V and J ends, which lost 0 bases and 0 bases, there was a span of 7 bases. Looked up from germline, CDR1 is SGDLS and CDR2 is YYNGEE. The CDR3 DNA follows: TGTGCCAGCAGCGTAGAGAGGAGCTCCTACGAGCAGTACTTC. It is translated as CASSVERSSYEQYF. Drawing the rest from reference TRBV9 and TRBJ2-7, the complete variable domain is DSGVTQTPKHLITATGQRVTLRCSPRSGDLSVYWYQQSLDQGLQFLIQYYNGEERAKGNILERFSAQQFPDLHSELNLSSLELGDSALYFCASSVERSSYEQYFGPGTRLTVT.